A single T cell receptor (beta chain) is shown here with its context. The sample belongs to a study of blood T cell repertoires in COVID-19. As for the study in general: Collection of acute and convalescent COVID-19 samples took place in the United States, Italy and Spain. Nucleic acid was either cDNA or gDNA, and it came from T cells, B-cell-depleted T cells, or PBMCs.

CDR1 is MNHEY and CDR2 is SVGAGI in the germline V gene. With 3 bases removed from V and 0 bases from J, the gap between germline ends came to 13 bases. The length of the CDR3 is 16 residues. Libraries were prepared by immunoSEQ multiplex PCR; TCRdb keeps only in-frame clonotypes and omits some of them. The sample includes 100,000 or so clones, about 91% of them seen just once. This receptor was obtained from a human donor in a cohort sampled during active COVID-19. The J gene is TRBJ2-3, the V gene TRBV6-5; D is perhaps TRBD2 (5 bases). What was sequenced was peripheral blood. The CDR3 here is CASSYFGRASTDTQYF. CDR3 DNA sequence: TGTGCCAGCAGTTATTTCGGGCGGGCTAGCACAGATACGCAGTATTTT.